Each of the 16 T cell receptor beta chains below was sequenced from the same sample in a study of T cells in Graves' hyperthyroidism and ophthalmopathy. RNA transcripts provided the source from which TCR beta CDR3 regions were amplified. Primed by the HTBI set, a first-round RT-PCR was run on the TCR CDR3. TCRdb reprocessed the multiplex PCR reads with MiXCR, giving one entry per CDR3 protein. The table records more than 300,000 distinct CDR3 sequences, about a sixth of them present only once. Sequenced input: blood. The source is a woman aged 25 to 39 with Graves' hyperthyroidism that later progressed to Graves' ophthalmopathy.

As regards this clonotype: The junction differs from germline at one of its ends, possibly a read error. The chain is built from TRBV28 and TRBJ2-1, with unresolved D. CDR1 MDHEN and CDR2 SYDVKM come from the germline V gene. The CDR3 has 13 residues. CDR3 loop: CASRFSSYNEQFF. CDR3 bases: TGTGCCAGCCGTTTTAGCTCCTACAATGAGCAGTTCTTC.

This clonotype showed up many times. This chain joins TRBV2 and TRBJ2-5; tentative D call: TRBD2 (6 bases). Germline V gene sequence: CDR1 SNHLY, CDR2 FYNNEI. This CDR3 contains 15 residues. Between the trimmed V and J ends, which lost 5 bases and 3 bases, there was a span of 16 bases. CDR3 nucleotides: TGTGCCAGCAGTCTTCTAGCGATGAAGGAAGAGACCCAGTACTTC. This translates into CASSLLAMKEETQYF.

The J gene is TRBJ2-2, the V gene TRBV27, with 7 bases fitting TRBD1. The CDR3 is 13 residues long. The V segment lost 7 bases and the J segment 4 bases; nucleotides outside the gene matches: 3. Germline V gene lookup returns CDR1 MNHEY and CDR2 SMNVEV (reference sequence). DNA of the CDR3: TGTGCCAGCAAGGGGGCGCCCACCGGGGAGCTGTTTTTT. Its translation: CASKGAPTGELFF.

This clonotype appeared many times. This chain connects TRBV19 to TRBJ1-2; 10 bases fit TRBD1. The CDR3 runs 16 residues. Germline CDR1 reads LNHDA; CDR2 reads SQIVND (reference sequence). Trimming at V came to 4 bases and at J to 2 bases, leaving 7 bases not matched to a gene. In nucleotides, the CDR3 is TGTGCCAGTAGTACCGACAGGGGGCATAAGAACTATGGCTACACCTTC. Its translation: CASSTDRGHKNYGYTF. Supplemented by reference TRBV19 and TRBJ1-2, the full variable domain reads DGGITQSPKYLFRKEGQNVTLSCEQNLNHDAMYWYRQDPGQGLRLIYYSQIVNDFQKGDIAEGYSVSREKKESFPLTVTSAQKNPTAFYLCASSTDRGHKNYGYTFGSGTRLTVV.

The rearrangement uses TRBV20-1 and TRBJ1-5; D may be TRBD1 (6 bases). The CDR3 runs to 14 residues. CDR1 DFQATT and CDR2 SNEGSKA come from the germline V gene (reference sequence). With 6 bases removed from V and 7 bases from J, the gap between germline ends came to 19 bases. The CDR3 reads CSAAPRGDWQPQHF. CDR3 DNA: TGCAGTGCCGCTCCCAGGGGCGATTGGCAGCCCCAGCATTTT.

The table lists this clonotype with many counts. The chain carries TRBV5-6 and TRBJ1-2; no reliable D call. Germline V CDR1 and CDR2: SGHDT, YYEEEE. CDR3 length: 12 amino acids. V was trimmed by 3 bases and J by 7 bases, leaving 10 bases between them. The CDR3 nucleotides read TGTGCCAGCAGCTACGTGACGAGTGGCTACACCTTC. This sequence encodes CASSYVTSGYTF.

This clonotype was seen many times. This rearrangement joins TRBV9 to TRBJ2-5, with 7 bases that match TRBD2. The germline V gene has CDR1 SGDLS and CDR2 YYNGEE. The ends lost 3 bases at V and 4 bases at J; junction bases unmatched: 3. The CDR3 is 13 residues long. CDR3 in amino acids: CASSALAGETQYF. CDR3 nucleotides: TGTGCCAGCAGCGCATTAGCGGGAGAGACCCAGTACTTC.

Points on this clonotype: A read error may be the cause here, since a much bigger clone is one base away. J is TRBJ2-7 and V is TRBV28; 7 nucleotides align to TRBD2. The length of the CDR3 is 14 residues. The ends lost 3 bases at V and 7 bases at J; junction bases unmatched: 9. CDR1 is MDHEN and CDR2 is SYDVKM in the germline V gene. The DNA for the CDR3 is TGTGCCAGCAGTTTCGGAAACACAGCGGGGGAGCAGTACTTC. This encodes CASSFGNTAGEQYF.

This clonotype was seen more than once but under ten times. The chain combines TRBV14 with TRBJ2-1, with TRBD1 identical over 10 bases. Germline values: CDR1 SGHDN, CDR2 FVKESK. Trimming at V came to 6 bases and at J to 7 bases, leaving 9 bases not matched to a gene. This CDR3 has 15 residues. CDR3 DNA sequence: TGTGCCAGCAGAATGACGGGACAGGGGTCTAATGAGCAGTTCTTC. Its translation: CASRMTGQGSNEQFF.

This clonotype was picked up many times. The chain employs TRBV5-1 and TRBJ2-3, with D possibly TRBD2 on 6 matching bases. CDR1 is SGHRS and CDR2 is YFSETQ in the germline V gene. The V end lost 3 bases, the J end lost 0 bases, and 14 bases lay between the germline ends. This CDR3 is built from 16 residues. The CDR3 loop reads CASSSLVAESTDTQYF. CDR3 nucleotides: TGCGCCAGCAGCTCCCTTGTAGCGGAAAGCACAGATACGCAGTATTTT.

The genes are TRBV3-1 and TRBJ2-5, with 7 nucleotides matching TRBD1. Germline values: CDR1 LGHDT, CDR2 YNNKEL (reference sequence). Trimming took 4 bases from V and 1 from J; bases not matched to a gene: 12. The CDR3 consists of 17 residues. The DNA for the CDR3 is TGTGCCAGCAGCCGAACCAAATCGGACAGGCCCCAAGAGACCCAGTACTTC. This sequence encodes CASSRTKSDRPQETQYF.

The rearrangement links TRBV27 to TRBJ2-2; D tentatively reads TRBD1 or TRBD2 (5 bases each). CDR1 is MNHEY, CDR2 SMNVEV, per germline (reference sequence). The ends were cut back, 8 bases at V and 3 bases at J, with 10 bases in the middle. The length of the CDR3 is 13 residues. The CDR3 DNA reads as TGTGCCAGCTGGGGCGGGTACACCGGGGAGCTGTTTTTT. It specifies CASWGGYTGELFF.

The gene calls are TRBV7-2 and TRBJ2-5; unclear D gene. This CDR3 contains 12 residues. V was pared by 2 bases and J by 3 bases, with 4 bases between. Germline CDR1 is SGHTA and CDR2 is FQGNSA. The CDR3 DNA is TGTGCCAGCAGCTTATGGGAAGAGACCCAGTACTTC. It is translated as CASSLWEETQYF.

The chain has TRBV7-9 and TRBJ2-6; no reliable D call. The CDR3 has 14 residues. Germline V gene data show CDR1 as SEHNR and CDR2 as FQNEAQ (reference sequence). V lost 5 bases to trimming and J lost 3 bases, with 8 bases between them. CDR3 loop: CASSQVYGANVLTF. The DNA of the CDR3 is TGTGCCAGCAGCCAAGTGTATGGGGCCAACGTCCTGACTTTC.

This clonotype was recorded a few times. The chain couples TRBV15 to TRBJ2-5; 16 positions agree with TRBD2. V was pared by 0 bases and J by 5 bases, with 3 bases of the junction left unmatched. Germline values: CDR1 LNHNV, CDR2 YYDKDF (reference sequence). The CDR3 spans 17 residues. CDR3: CATSRDLGLAGGETQYF. DNA of the CDR3: TGTGCCACCAGCAGAGATCTGGGACTAGCGGGAGGGGAGACCCAGTACTTC.

This clonotype was picked up a small number of times. This chain connects TRBV2 to TRBJ2-5, with 10 nucleotides matching TRBD1. The CDR3 runs to 14 residues. The trim removed 6 bases at V and 4 bases at J, leaving 5 bases unmatched. In germline, CDR1 is SNHLY, CDR2 FYNNEI. CDR3 nucleotides: TGTGCCAGCAGAAGACAGGGGGCACGAGAGACCCAGTACTTC. Translated, it gives CASRRQGARETQYF.